A selection of T cell receptor beta chains follows, all from one sample in a study of control samples from healthy donors and cancer patients. This table comes from immunoSEQ multiplex PCR, and its TCRdb copy is limited to in-frame clones, with some not included. The sample contains 65,000 to 70,000 clones, around 84% of which appear only once. Sequenced sample: PBMCs. Every receptor here comes from a woman aged 50 to 60 with lung cancer. Each CDR3 is given with its conserved first and last residue. The D gene is left open where the match is weak. The listing skips clone size in some rows; elsewhere it reads once, few, many or a size class.

d_gene: .; j_gene: TRBJ2-7; abundance: .; v_gene: TRBV28; CDR3aa: CASSSTANKAHEQYF; CDR3nt: TGTGCCAGCAGTTCTACCGCTAACAAAGCCCACGAGCAGTACTTC
d_gene: TRBD1; j_gene: TRBJ2-5; abundance: .; v_gene: TRBV12-5; CDR3aa: CASGWDRAVQETQYF; CDR3nt: TGTGCTAGTGGATGGGACAGGGCGGTACAAGAGACCCAGTACTTC
d_gene: TRBD1; j_gene: TRBJ1-5; abundance: .; v_gene: TRBV18; CDR3aa: CASSPQGARDQPQHF; CDR3nt: TGTGCCAGCTCACCACAGGGGGCGCGGGATCAGCCCCAGCATTTT
d_gene: .; j_gene: TRBJ1-1; abundance: .; v_gene: TRBV2; CDR3aa: CASSEAGALQNTEAFF; CDR3nt: TGTGCCAGCAGTGAAGCGGGGGCGCTTCAGAACACTGAAGCTTTCTTT
d_gene: TRBD1; j_gene: TRBJ2-6; abundance: .; v_gene: TRBV27; CDR3aa: CASSLYIMDRATGANVLTF; CDR3nt: TGTGCCAGCAGTTTATATATCATGGACAGGGCAACTGGGGCCAACGTCCTGACTTTC
d_gene: .; j_gene: TRBJ2-3; abundance: .; v_gene: TRBV11-2; CDR3aa: CASSLEWTDTDTQYF; CDR3nt: TGTGCCAGCAGCTTAGAATGGACAGACACAGATACGCAGTATTTT
d_gene: .; j_gene: TRBJ2-1; abundance: .; v_gene: TRBV3-1/TRBV3-2; CDR3aa: CASSQDTGYEQFF; CDR3nt: TGTGCCAGCAGCCAAGATACGGGGTATGAGCAGTTCTTC
d_gene: TRBD1; j_gene: TRBJ1-1; abundance: .; v_gene: TRBV6-5; CDR3aa: CASTKDRGTEAFF; CDR3nt: TGTGCCAGCACCAAGGACAGGGGGACTGAAGCTTTCTTT
d_gene: .; j_gene: TRBJ1-6; abundance: .; v_gene: TRBV27; CDR3aa: CASRGDRSYNSPLHF; CDR3nt: TGTGCCAGCAGAGGGGACCGATCCTATAATTCACCCCTCCACTTT
d_gene: TRBD1; j_gene: TRBJ1-1; abundance: once; v_gene: TRBV7-6; CDR3aa: CASSRQGRMNTEAFF; CDR3nt: TGTGCCAGCAGCCGACAGGGACGTATGAACACTGAAGCTTTCTTT
d_gene: .; j_gene: TRBJ1-2; abundance: .; v_gene: TRBV6-6; CDR3aa: CASSAGNQFKDGYTF; CDR3nt: TGTGCCAGCAGTGCAGGGAATCAGTTTAAGGATGGCTACACCTTC
d_gene: TRBD1; j_gene: TRBJ1-1; abundance: .; v_gene: TRBV19; CDR3aa: CASSSGTGGLNTEAFF; CDR3nt: TGTGCCAGTAGCAGTGGGACAGGGGGACTGAACACTGAAGCTTTCTTT
d_gene: .; j_gene: TRBJ1-5; abundance: once; v_gene: TRBV4-3; CDR3aa: CASSQDYSQVQPQHF; CDR3nt: TGCGCCAGCAGCCAAGACTACAGCCAAGTACAGCCCCAGCATTTT
d_gene: .; j_gene: TRBJ2-5; abundance: .; v_gene: TRBV29-1; CDR3aa: CSVLPGEGTQYF; CDR3nt: TGCAGCGTGCTCCCTGGGGAAGGGACCCAGTACTTC
d_gene: TRBD1; j_gene: TRBJ1-4; abundance: .; v_gene: TRBV5-8; CDR3aa: CASSFGGRGDEKLFF; CDR3nt: TGTGCCAGCAGCTTTGGTGGCAGGGGGGATGAAAAACTGTTTTTT
d_gene: .; j_gene: TRBJ1-3; abundance: .; v_gene: TRBV3-1/TRBV3-2; CDR3aa: CASRQVEGNTIYF; CDR3nt: TGTGCCAGCAGACAAGTCGAAGGAAACACCATATATTTT
d_gene: .; j_gene: TRBJ1-5; abundance: .; v_gene: TRBV12-3/TRBV12-4; CDR3aa: CASSQGWNQPQHF; CDR3nt: TGTGCCAGCAGTCAGGGGTGGAATCAGCCCCAGCATTTT
d_gene: .; j_gene: TRBJ1-5; abundance: medium-sized; v_gene: TRBV6-1; CDR3aa: CASSEQRGQQPQHF; CDR3nt: TGTGCCAGCAGTGAGCAGAGGGGACAACAGCCCCAGCATTTT
d_gene: .; j_gene: TRBJ1-6; abundance: .; v_gene: TRBV19; CDR3aa: CASKPPRGENYSPLHF; CDR3nt: TGTGCCAGTAAGCCCCCCAGGGGCGAAAATTATTCACCCCTCCACTTT
d_gene: .; j_gene: TRBJ1-6; abundance: .; v_gene: TRBV7-2; CDR3aa: CASSQSYYNSPLHF; CDR3nt: TGTGCCAGCAGCCAATCTTACTATAATTCACCCCTCCACTTT
d_gene: .; j_gene: TRBJ2-5; abundance: .; v_gene: TRBV20-1; CDR3aa: CSAGTLETQYF; CDR3nt: TGCAGTGCTGGGACTCTGGAGACCCAGTACTTC
d_gene: TRBD1; j_gene: TRBJ1-4; abundance: once; v_gene: TRBV5-1; CDR3aa: CASSLGTGNEKLFF; CDR3nt: TGCGCCAGCAGCTTAGGGACAGGCAATGAAAAACTGTTTTTT
d_gene: TRBD2; j_gene: TRBJ2-7; abundance: .; v_gene: TRBV4-2; CDR3aa: CASSQGTSGVTYEQYF; CDR3nt: TGTGCCAGCAGCCAAGGGACTAGCGGCGTTACCTACGAGCAGTACTTC
d_gene: TRBD2; j_gene: TRBJ2-7; abundance: medium-sized; v_gene: TRBV7-9; CDR3aa: CASSVTPSGVSSYEQYF; CDR3nt: TGTGCCAGCAGCGTAACCCCTAGCGGGGTGAGCTCCTACGAGCAGTACTTC
d_gene: TRBD1; j_gene: TRBJ2-7; abundance: .; v_gene: TRBV6-5; CDR3aa: CASSYQGVGSYEQYF; CDR3nt: TGTGCCAGCTCTTACCAGGGGGTCGGCAGTTACGAGCAGTACTTC
d_gene: .; j_gene: TRBJ1-2; abundance: .; v_gene: TRBV28; CDR3aa: CASRQEAWYGYTF; CDR3nt: TGTGCCAGCAGACAGGAGGCGTGGTATGGCTACACCTTC
d_gene: .; j_gene: TRBJ1-6; abundance: .; v_gene: TRBV11-2; CDR3aa: CASSLGGGYGSPLHF; CDR3nt: TGTGCCAGCAGCTTAGGGGGAGGCTACGGTTCACCCCTCCACTTT
d_gene: TRBD2; j_gene: TRBJ2-1; abundance: few; v_gene: TRBV10-3; CDR3aa: CAISDSPGTSGANYNEQFF; CDR3nt: TGTGCCATCAGTGACTCACCCGGGACTAGCGGGGCCAACTACAATGAGCAGTTCTTC
d_gene: .; j_gene: TRBJ2-7; abundance: .; v_gene: TRBV20-1; CDR3aa: CSARAGYEQYF; CDR3nt: TGCAGTGCTAGAGCCGGTTACGAGCAGTACTTC
d_gene: .; j_gene: TRBJ1-6; abundance: .; v_gene: TRBV9; CDR3aa: CASSPAIYNSPLHF; CDR3nt: TGTGCCAGCAGTCCGGCGATCTATAATTCACCCCTCCACTTT
d_gene: .; j_gene: TRBJ1-3; abundance: .; v_gene: TRBV19; CDR3aa: CASMRRSSGNTIYF; CDR3nt: TGTGCCAGTATGAGACGGAGCTCTGGAAACACCATATATTTT
d_gene: .; j_gene: TRBJ1-1; abundance: once; v_gene: TRBV6-5; CDR3aa: CASSYSIGFTEAFF; CDR3nt: TGTGCCAGCAGTTACTCGATAGGGTTTACTGAAGCTTTCTTT
d_gene: TRBD1; j_gene: TRBJ1-2; abundance: .; v_gene: TRBV10-3; CDR3aa: CAISENRGSANYGYTF; CDR3nt: TGTGCCATCAGTGAGAACAGGGGGTCGGCTAACTATGGCTACACCTTC
d_gene: TRBD1; j_gene: TRBJ2-1; abundance: .; v_gene: TRBV11-3; CDR3aa: CASTPGDRLNEQFF; CDR3nt: TGTGCCAGCACTCCTGGGGACAGATTAAATGAGCAGTTCTTC
d_gene: .; j_gene: TRBJ1-4; abundance: .; v_gene: TRBV7-2; CDR3aa: CASSIFGEKLFF; CDR3nt: TGTGCCAGCAGCATCTTCGGCGAAAAACTGTTTTTT
d_gene: .; j_gene: TRBJ2-3; abundance: few; v_gene: TRBV29-1; CDR3aa: CSVGGYTDTQYF; CDR3nt: TGCAGCGTGGGGGGATACACAGATACGCAGTATTTT
d_gene: TRBD1; j_gene: TRBJ2-5; abundance: .; v_gene: TRBV6-2/TRBV6-3; CDR3aa: CASSSQSGTGFRETQYF; CDR3nt: TGTGCCAGCAGTTCCCAATCCGGGACAGGGTTTAGAGAGACCCAGTACTTC
d_gene: .; j_gene: TRBJ1-2; abundance: .; v_gene: TRBV5-5; CDR3aa: CASSLSLALGGYTF; CDR3nt: TGTGCCAGCAGCTTGTCGTTGGCTTTGGGTGGCTACACCTTC
d_gene: .; j_gene: TRBJ1-4; abundance: .; v_gene: TRBV5-1; CDR3aa: CASSSPTGGGEKLFF; CDR3nt: TGCGCCAGCAGCAGTCCGACAGGCGGCGGGGAAAAACTGTTTTTT
d_gene: .; j_gene: TRBJ2-7; abundance: .; v_gene: TRBV6-5; CDR3aa: CASSLQGEQYF; CDR3nt: TGTGCCAGCAGTCTCCAGGGTGAGCAGTACTTC
d_gene: .; j_gene: TRBJ2-2; abundance: .; v_gene: TRBV7-9; CDR3aa: CASSLGTGELFF; CDR3nt: TGTGCCAGCAGCTTAGGAACCGGGGAGCTGTTTTTT
d_gene: .; j_gene: TRBJ1-1; abundance: .; v_gene: TRBV6-2/TRBV6-3; CDR3aa: CASSYERSEAFF; CDR3nt: TGTGCCAGCAGTTACGAGAGGAGCGAAGCTTTCTTT
d_gene: .; j_gene: TRBJ1-1; abundance: .; v_gene: TRBV6-6; CDR3aa: CASSEGRHTEAFF; CDR3nt: TGTGCCAGCAGTGAGGGGAGGCACACTGAAGCTTTCTTT
d_gene: TRBD1; j_gene: TRBJ1-3; abundance: once; v_gene: TRBV19; CDR3aa: CASSPGQGPSSGNTIYF; CDR3nt: TGTGCCAGTAGTCCGGGACAGGGGCCGAGCTCTGGAAACACCATATATTTT
d_gene: .; j_gene: TRBJ1-1; abundance: .; v_gene: TRBV6-6; CDR3aa: CASTHPPSSTEAFF; CDR3nt: TGTGCCAGCACTCACCCACCCAGCAGCACTGAAGCTTTCTTT
d_gene: .; j_gene: TRBJ2-3; abundance: few; v_gene: TRBV29-1; CDR3aa: CSVVVGLAQYF; CDR3nt: TGCAGCGTTGTGGTCGGTCTGGCGCAGTATTTT
d_gene: TRBD2; j_gene: TRBJ2-3; abundance: few; v_gene: TRBV30; CDR3aa: CAWSVGAGGTDTQYF; CDR3nt: TGTGCCTGGAGTGTGGGAGCGGGGGGGACAGATACGCAGTATTTT
d_gene: .; j_gene: TRBJ2-7; abundance: .; v_gene: TRBV18; CDR3aa: CASSLKSHEQYF; CDR3nt: TGTGCCAGCTCACTTAAGTCCCACGAGCAGTACTTC
d_gene: TRBD1; j_gene: TRBJ2-5; abundance: .; v_gene: TRBV6-2/TRBV6-3; CDR3aa: CASSDIYKDRGLGETQYF; CDR3nt: TGTGCCAGCAGTGACATATACAAGGACAGGGGGCTCGGGGAGACCCAGTACTTC
d_gene: .; j_gene: TRBJ1-2; abundance: .; v_gene: TRBV10-3; CDR3aa: CAISDRGEGYTF; CDR3nt: TGTGCCATCAGTGACCGGGGAGAAGGCTACACCTTC
d_gene: TRBD1; j_gene: TRBJ1-2; abundance: .; v_gene: TRBV27; CDR3aa: CASSSGTGKAFYGYTF; CDR3nt: TGTGCCAGCAGTTCCGGGACAGGGAAGGCTTTCTATGGCTACACCTTC
d_gene: TRBD2; j_gene: TRBJ2-3; abundance: .; v_gene: TRBV9; CDR3aa: CASSVAGGSTDTQYF; CDR3nt: TGTGCCAGCAGCGTAGCGGGGGGAAGCACAGATACGCAGTATTTT
d_gene: .; j_gene: TRBJ2-3; abundance: .; v_gene: TRBV7-9; CDR3aa: CASSLGENTQYF; CDR3nt: TGTGCCAGCAGCCTCGGGGAGAATACGCAGTATTTT
d_gene: TRBD1; j_gene: TRBJ2-1; abundance: .; v_gene: TRBV5-1; CDR3aa: CASSFGTGSYNEQFF; CDR3nt: TGCGCCAGCAGCTTCGGGACAGGCTCCTACAATGAGCAGTTCTTC
d_gene: .; j_gene: TRBJ1-4; abundance: .; v_gene: TRBV4-3; CDR3aa: CASSQEDRTNEKLFF; CDR3nt: TGCGCCAGCAGCCAAGAGGACAGAACTAATGAAAAACTGTTTTTT